These T cell receptor beta chains were read from a single sample in a study of PD-1 blockade in classical Hodgkin lymphoma. Libraries were prepared by immunoSEQ multiplex PCR; TCRdb keeps only in-frame clonotypes and omits some of them. This table has about 94,000 clones, approximately 89% appearing once. The specimen comprised peripheral blood mononuclear cells (PBMCs), sampled before the second cycle of nivolumab. All receptors come from a human donor with classical Hodgkin lymphoma. CDR3s include the opening cysteine and the closing phenylalanine or tryptophan. D genes are given only for firm matches. Clone size is not always given. Where it is, it says once, few, many or a class for expanded clones.

J	V	D	size	DNA	CDR3
TRBJ2-2	TRBV19	-	once	TGTGCCAGTAGTACGGGGTTAAGCACCGGGGAGCTGTTTTTT	CASSTGLSTGELFF
TRBJ2-3	TRBV6-5	TRBD2	-	TGTGCCAGCAGTTACGCGGGGGACAGCACAGATACGCAGTATTTT	CASSYAGDSTDTQYF
TRBJ1-4	TRBV18	TRBD1	-	TGTGCCAGCTCACGGGACAGGCTTAATGAAAAACTGTTTTTT	CASSRDRLNEKLFF
TRBJ2-1	TRBV7-3	TRBD2	-	TGTGCCAGCAGCCCAACCTGGGGACTAGATAGCAATGAGCAGTTCTTC	CASSPTWGLDSNEQFF
TRBJ2-1	TRBV7-9	-	-	TGTGCCAGCAGCTCCGTATCGGATACGACGCCGGAGGATGAGCAGTTCTTC	CASSSVSDTTPEDEQFF
TRBJ2-4	TRBV28	TRBD2	few	TGTGCCAGCAGACCCCCCGGGACTAGCGGGATGAGTCGAGAAAACATTCAGTACTTC	CASRPPGTSGMSRENIQYF
TRBJ2-7	TRBV5-1	-	-	TGCGCCAGCAGCCCCTCGGGTGGGTACGAGCAGTACTTC	CASSPSGGYEQYF
TRBJ1-2	TRBV2	-	-	TGTGCCAGCAGTGAAATCACGACAGCTAACTATGGCTACACCTTC	CASSEITTANYGYTF
TRBJ2-1	TRBV11-2	-	-	TGTGCCAGCAGCTCTCTAGACGCCGAATACAATGAGCAGTTCTTC	CASSSLDAEYNEQFF
TRBJ2-7	TRBV10-2	-	-	TGCGCCAGCACCAGCGAACCACCCCCCTACGAGCAGTACTTC	CASTSEPPPYEQYF
TRBJ2-7	TRBV2	TRBD2	few	TGTGCCAGCAGTTCTACTAGCGGGGGGTTCTCCTACGAGCAGTACTTC	CASSSTSGGFSYEQYF
TRBJ2-2	TRBV27	-	-	TGTGCCAGCAGTCTGGGACTTCCGGGCGGGGAGCTGTTTTTT	CASSLGLPGGELFF
TRBJ1-1	TRBV19	TRBD1	-	TGTGCCAGTAGTATCCGGGACAGGGGTAAGAACACTGAAGCTTTCTTT	CASSIRDRGKNTEAFF
TRBJ1-1	TRBV28	-	-	TGTGCCAGCAGTTTTCAGCCGAACACTGAAGCTTTCTTT	CASSFQPNTEAFF
TRBJ1-2	TRBV6-1	-	-	TGTGCCAGCAGTGAAATCGGCCGGGGGGGCGGCTACACCTTC	CASSEIGRGGGYTF
TRBJ2-1	TRBV18	TRBD1	-	TGTGCCAGCTCACCGGTGGCAGGGGGCGAGAATGAGCAGTTCTTC	CASSPVAGGENEQFF
TRBJ1-3	TRBV15	-	-	TGTGCCACCAGCAGAGAGGGTGCGCCTGGAAACACCATATATTTT	CATSREGAPGNTIYF
TRBJ2-7	TRBV6-1	-	-	TGTGCCAGCAGTATCGGAGGGAAGCAGTACTTC	CASSIGGKQYF
TRBJ1-1	TRBV7-9	-	-	TGTGCCAGCAGCAGGGGAGGGACTGAAGCTTTCTTT	CASSRGGTEAFF
TRBJ1-1	TRBV19	-	-	TGTGCCAGTAGTATCATCTGGGGGAGGGAGAAGACTGAAGCTTTCTTT	CASSIIWGREKTEAFF
TRBJ2-2	TRBV5-1	-	-	TGCGCCAGCAGCACACAGGGCCCCAACACCGGGGAGCTGTTTTTT	CASSTQGPNTGELFF
TRBJ2-1	TRBV19	-	-	TGTGCCAGTCAGGGGCCCGGGGGAGGGCAGTTCTTC	CASQGPGGGQFF
TRBJ2-7	TRBV4-1	-	-	TGCGCCAGCAGCCAAGAGGGACACCAGAGCGAGCAGTACTTC	CASSQEGHQSEQYF
TRBJ1-6	TRBV6-1	-	-	TGTGCCAGCAGTGAATGGGCCGGTACACAGAGTTCACCCCTCCACTTT	CASSEWAGTQSSPLHF
TRBJ2-7	TRBV5-1	-	-	TGCGCCAGCACCTCTGGCTACGAGCAGTACTTC	CASTSGYEQYF
TRBJ2-2	TRBV7-3	-	-	TGTGCCAGCAGCTTGGCGTTGCACGGGGAGCTGTTTTTT	CASSLALHGELFF
TRBJ2-4	TRBV2	-	-	TGTGCCAGCAGTATGGATCCCATCGCTCTGAAAAACATTCAGTACTTC	CASSMDPIALKNIQYF
TRBJ1-1	TRBV6-6	-	-	TGTGCCACCTCCGGTAGCATGAACACTGAAGCTTTCTTT	CATSGSMNTEAFF
TRBJ2-7	TRBV5-1	-	once	TGCGCCAGCAGCTACACGACAGGCGGGGGAGAGCAGTACTTC	CASSYTTGGGEQYF
TRBJ2-1	TRBV6-1	-	-	TGTGCCAGCAGTGTGGATCCCGGCTCCTACAATGAGCAGTTCTTC	CASSVDPGSYNEQFF
TRBJ2-7	TRBV20-1	TRBD1	-	TGCAGTGCTACTGACAGGGTTGTCGAGTACTTC	CSATDRVVEYF
TRBJ2-1	TRBV7-3	-	-	TGTGCCAGCAGCCCAGGACTAGGGGGCAATGAGCAGTTCTTC	CASSPGLGGNEQFF
TRBJ2-7	TRBV10-1	-	-	TGCGCCAGCAGCACGGGATCTCGGAACGAGCAGTACTTC	CASSTGSRNEQYF
TRBJ2-1	TRBV7-2	TRBD2	-	TGTGCCAGCAGCTTAGACGGGGGGGCCTACAATGAGCAGTTCTTC	CASSLDGGAYNEQFF
TRBJ2-7	TRBV15	TRBD2	-	TGTGCCACCAGCGAGGGACTAGCGAAAATCGGGTACGAGCAGTACTTC	CATSEGLAKIGYEQYF
TRBJ2-3	TRBV21-1	-	-	TGTGCCAGCAGCAAAAGCCTCGGGACAGGGGTTTTGGTTACGCAGTATTTT	CASSKSLGTGVLVTQYF